These 15 T cell receptor beta chains share one sample of origin, sequenced in a study of regulatory T cells in long-lasting Graves disease. Time point of the sample: newly diagnosed GD, antithyroid drugs for less than 3 months. Extracted PBMC RNA gave rise to the TCR library. In building TCR beta libraries, iRepertoire HTBI primers were used together with Arm-PCR of CDR3 regions. TCRdb re-analysed the multiplex PCR reads in MiXCR, keeping a single row per CDR3 protein. The sample holds 500,000 to 700,000 distinct CDR3 sequences; about 16% are singletons and the top ten take around 18%. The data also belong to a second study, concerning T cells in Graves' hyperthyroidism and ophthalmopathy.

Sequencing used peripheral blood mononuclear cells (PBMCs), obtained at new diagnosis, from a patient treated with antithyroid drugs. Source of these receptors: a woman aged 30 to 39 with Graves disease.

The J gene is TRBJ2-3, the V gene TRBV18; 9 positions agree with TRBD1. This CDR3 has 17 residues. Trimming cost V 0 bases and J 6 bases; bases outside gene matches: 10. Looked up from germline, CDR1 is KGHSH and CDR2 is LQKENI. The CDR3 protein is CASSPPWGDRVSDTQYF. CDR3 DNA sequence: TGTGCCAGCTCACCACCGTGGGGGGACAGGGTTTCGGATACGCAGTATTTT. Filled out from reference TRBV18 and TRBJ2-3, the complete variable domain reads NAGVMQNPRHLVRRRGQEARLRCSPMKGHSHVYWYRQLPEEGLKFMVYLQKENIIDESGMPKERFSAEFPKEGPSILRIQQVVRGDSAAYFCASSPPWGDRVSDTQYFGPGTRLTVL.

This clonotype was recorded many times. The rearrangement joins TRBV7-2 to TRBJ1-1; a weak D match, TRBD1 (6 bases). V lost 5 bases, J lost 4 bases, and 17 bases lay in between. Germline lookup yields CDR1 SGHTA and CDR2 FQGNSA. This CDR3 spans 15 amino acids. CDR3 in amino acids: CASSNGGGSRTEAFF. The CDR3 region has the DNA TGTGCCAGCAGCAATGGGGGCGGATCTCGCACTGAAGCTTTCTTT.

This clonotype was recorded a few times. The chain employs TRBV3-1 and TRBJ2-1; D gene uncertain. Trimming stripped 0 bases from V and 2 bases from J, with 11 bases between. The CDR3 runs 16 residues. Germline V lookup: CDR1 LGHDT, CDR2 YNNKEL (reference sequence). The CDR3 spells CASSQDQSTPYNEQFF. For the CDR3, the DNA is TGTGCCAGCAGCCAAGACCAGTCAACCCCCTACAATGAGCAGTTCTTC.

The chain combines TRBV7-9 with TRBJ2-7; perhaps D is TRBD1 or TRBD2 (6 bases each). The germline gives CDR1 SEHNR, CDR2 FQNEAQ (reference sequence). This CDR3 region has 11 residues. The V and J ends lost 3 bases and 9 bases respectively, with 9 bases between them. Here the CDR3 DNA reads TGTGCCAGCAGCTTCGGGGGCGGGCAGTACTTC. This gives the protein CASSFGGGQYF.

Ten or more counts support this clonotype. The rearrangement uses TRBV7-9 and TRBJ2-5, with TRBD2 identical over 15 bases. Germline V gene lookup returns CDR1 SEHNR and CDR2 FQNEAQ (reference sequence). After removal of 8 bases from V and 1 base from J, the junction contained 5 bases not matched to a gene. The CDR3 is 16 amino acids. CDR3 residues: CASGGLAGGIQETQYF. In DNA, the CDR3 is TGTGCCAGCGGGGGACTAGCGGGAGGAATCCAAGAGACCCAGTACTTC. The full variable domain, completed using reference TRBV7-9 and TRBJ2-5, is DTGVSQNPRHKITKRGQNVTFRCDPISEHNRLYWYRQTLGQGPEFLTYFQNEAQLEKSRLLSDRFSAERPKGSFSTLEIQRTEQGDSAMYLCASGGLAGGIQETQYFGPGTRLLVL.

This clonotype was counted only a few times. This chain links TRBV7-9 with TRBJ1-4; 7 bases map to TRBD1. The CDR3 is 16 amino acids. Germline loops: CDR1 SEHNR, CDR2 FQNEAQ (reference sequence). V gave up 2 bases and J gave up 4 bases; unmatched junction bases: 7. The CDR3 sequence is CASSLRDRTYNEKLFF. The CDR3 bases are TGTGCCAGCAGCTTAAGGGACAGAACCTATAATGAAAAACTGTTTTTT. The full variable domain, in which reference TRBV7-9 and TRBJ1-4 provide the parts outside the CDR3, is DTGVSQNPRHKITKRGQNVTFRCDPISEHNRLYWYRQTLGQGPEFLTYFQNEAQLEKSRLLSDRFSAERPKGSFSTLEIQRTEQGDSAMYLCASSLRDRTYNEKLFFGSGTQLSVL.

This clonotype has only a few counts. This CDR3 is CASSSPGDTDTQYF. The CDR3 DNA is TGTGCCAGCAGCTCCCCGGGGGACACAGATACGCAGTATTTT. The chain uses TRBV3-1 and TRBJ2-3; a possible D gene is TRBD2 (6 bases). The CDR3 runs 14 residues. Deletions cut 5 bases from V and 2 bases from J, with 11 bases between. CDR1 and CDR2 from the germline V gene are LGHDT and YNNKEL (reference sequence).

The J gene is TRBJ2-5, the V gene TRBV28; 9 nucleotides match TRBD1. With 2 bases clipped from V and 2 bases from J, the junction kept 6 bases outside the gene matches. CDR1 and CDR2 (germline): MDHEN, SYDVKM. The CDR3 is 16 residues long. CDR3 amino acids: CASSLGDRVGQETQYF. For the CDR3, the DNA is TGTGCCAGCAGTTTAGGGGACAGGGTTGGGCAAGAGACCCAGTACTTC.

Many counts were recorded for this clonotype. The chain employs TRBV12-3 or TRBV12-4 and TRBJ2-4; 8 nucleotides align to TRBD2. The CDR3 totals 14 residues. Trimming removed 7 bases from V and 6 bases from J; junction bases left unmatched: 8. CDR3 region: CASTGGRVGNIQYF. CDR3 DNA: TGTGCCAGCACGGGAGGGCGTGTGGGAAACATTCAGTACTTC.

This clonotype was detected ten times or more. The chain employs TRBV2 and TRBJ1-3; maybe TRBD1 (5 bases). The germline V gene has CDR1 SNHLY and CDR2 FYNNEI. V was trimmed by 7 bases and J by 0 bases, leaving 16 bases between them. The CDR3 has 16 amino acids. The CDR3 protein is CASTQTWGTSGNTIYF. DNA of the CDR3: TGTGCCAGCACCCAAACCTGGGGCACCTCTGGAAACACCATATATTTT.

V is TRBV28 and J is TRBJ2-6; D gene unclear. V shed 4 bases and J shed 0 bases, with 7 bases lying between them. The CDR3 loop spans 15 amino acids. Germline V gives CDR1 MDHEN, CDR2 SYDVKM. As DNA, the CDR3 is TGTGCCAGCAGTTGGGCCCGCTCTGGGGCCAACGTCCTGACTTTC. It yields the protein CASSWARSGANVLTF.

The chain uses TRBV20-1 and TRBJ2-4; 7 bases map to TRBD1. Trimming cost V 3 bases and J 8 bases; bases outside gene matches: 10. Germline V gene sequence: CDR1 DFQATT, CDR2 SNEGSKA (reference sequence). The CDR3 extends over 14 amino acids. CDR3 amino acids: CSASDTGTEDIQYF. The CDR3 DNA follows: TGCAGTGCTAGCGATACCGGGACAGAAGACATTCAGTACTTC.

The rearrangement uses TRBV9 and TRBJ2-2, with 9 bases matching TRBD1. Losses at the gene ends were 3 bases for V and 7 bases for J; bases not matched to a gene: 7. Looked up from germline, CDR1 is SGDLS and CDR2 is YYNGEE. The CDR3 has 15 residues. CDR3 in DNA: TGTGCCAGCAGCGCTCCCGGGACAGGGCACGGGGAGCTGTTTTTT. It yields the protein CASSAPGTGHGELFF.

This clonotype was observed a few times. The genes are TRBV7-3 and TRBJ2-6; the D is unclear. The CDR3 runs 16 residues. V lost 5 bases and J 0 bases, leaving 11 bases between the germline ends. CDR1 and CDR2 (germline): SGHTA, FQGTGA. The CDR3 bases are TGTGCCAGCAGCCCGGCTTCAGGCTCTGGGGCCAACGTCCTGACTTTC. Its protein is CASSPASGSGANVLTF.

Comments on this clonotype: This clone may be a read error of a much larger clone one base away. The V call is TRBV2, the J call TRBJ2-1, with 10 nucleotides matching TRBD2. Germline CDR1 SNHLY, CDR2 FYNNEI. The length of the CDR3 is 14 residues. The DNA of the CDR3 is TGTGCCAGCAAGGGAGCGGGAGGGATAAATGAGCGGTTCTTC. Protein product: CASKGAGGINERFF.